These 20 T cell receptor beta chains came from one sample sequenced in a study of T cell responses to AZD1222 COVID-19 vaccine. Produced via immunoSEQ multiplex PCR; TCRdb's table is partial and in-frame only. There are around 110,000 clones in the sample; 85% to 95% occur only once, and around 1.5% lies in the top ten. The sample consisted of peripheral blood, taken 28 days after the second AZD1222 dose. The receptors originated from an adult who received the AZD1222 COVID-19 vaccine.

The J gene is TRBJ2-1, the V gene TRBV10-3, with 7 bases that match TRBD2. Germline assignment: CDR1 ENHRY and CDR2 SYGVKD. J gave up 1 base and V 9 bases, and 3 bases lay outside the gene matches. The CDR3 is 13 amino acids. CDR3 in DNA: TGTGCCATACTAGCGCCTTCCTACAATGAGCAGTTCTTC. It is translated as CAILAPSYNEQFF.

The chain combines TRBV7-2 with TRBJ2-7; 7 positions match TRBD2. V was clipped by 5 bases and J by 1 base; unmatched bases: 5. CDR1 is SGHTA, CDR2 FQGNSA, per germline. The CDR3 sequence is 14 residues long. CDR3 DNA sequence: TGTGCCAGCAGCCTGGGGGGGAGATCCTACGAGCAGTACTTC. This encodes CASSLGGRSYEQYF.

In this sample, this clone turned up once. The rearrangement uses TRBV4-2 and TRBJ2-7, with 11 positions matching TRBD2. The length of the CDR3 is 16 residues. Per the germline V gene, CDR1 is LGHNA and CDR2 is YNFKEQ. Trimming at V came to 1 base and at J to 3 bases, leaving 5 bases not matched to a gene. CDR3 region: CASSQVVGTSGYEQYF. CDR3 coding DNA: TGTGCCAGCAGCCAAGTAGTAGGGACTAGCGGCTACGAGCAGTACTTC.

The chain is built from TRBV28 and TRBJ1-5, with 7 bases that match TRBD1. CDR1 and CDR2 from the germline V gene are MDHEN and SYDVKM. V was pared by 7 bases and J by 2 bases, with 2 bases of the junction left unmatched. CDR3 size: 13 residues. In DNA form, the CDR3 reads TGTGCCAGCAATACAGGGGGCAATCAGCCCCAGCATTTT. Amino acid sequence: CASNTGGNQPQHF.

This clone was recorded a few times. The V call is TRBV3-1 (or the pseudogene TRBV3-2), the J call TRBJ1-3; D ambiguous. The V end lost 3 bases, the J end lost 1 base, and 4 bases lay between the germline ends. The CDR3 loop spans 13 amino acids. The germline V gene has CDR1 LGHDT and CDR2 YNNKEL (reference sequence). The CDR3 reads CASSQGSGNTIYF. CDR3 DNA: TGTGCCAGCAGCCAGGGATCTGGAAACACCATATATTTT.

Written as DNA, the CDR3 is TGTGCCAGCAGCTTAGTGGGCGGGAGAGTGAATGAGCAGTTCTTC. Protein sequence: CASSLVGGRVNEQFF. The genes are TRBV11-2 and TRBJ2-1; 7 bases fit TRBD2. The length of the CDR3 is 15 residues. Germline V gives CDR1 SGHAT, CDR2 FQNNGV. The trim removed 1 base at V and 7 bases at J, leaving 7 bases unmatched.

The chain couples TRBV10-2 to TRBJ1-1, with 10 bases lining up with TRBD1. CDR3 length: 14 residues. Trimming took 4 bases from V and 6 from J; bases not matched to a gene: 5. CDR1 is WSHSY and CDR2 is SAAADI in the germline V gene. This chain's CDR3 is CASSARDRGPEAFF. CDR3 coding DNA: TGCGCCAGCAGTGCCCGGGACAGGGGCCCTGAAGCTTTCTTT.

The table lists this clone with a few counts. J is TRBJ2-2 and V is TRBV19, with TRBD2 identical over 7 bases. J was trimmed by 5 bases and V by 8 bases; bases with no gene match: 11. The CDR3 runs to 15 residues. Germline CDR1 is LNHDA and CDR2 is SQIVND (reference sequence). The CDR3 loop reads CASGRTSSGTGELFF. As DNA, the CDR3 is TGTGCCAGTGGACGGACTAGTAGTGGTACCGGGGAGCTGTTTTTT. The complete variable domain, with remaining parts taken from reference TRBV19 and TRBJ2-2, reads DGGITQSPKYLFRKEGQNVTLSCEQNLNHDAMYWYRQDPGQGLRLIYYSQIVNDFQKGDIAEGYSVSREKKESFPLTVTSAQKNPTAFYLCASGRTSSGTGELFFGEGSRLTVL.

The chain has TRBV7-9 and TRBJ1-1, with D hard to call. This CDR3 has 14 amino acids. V was cut by 3 bases and J by 6 bases, with 14 bases left in between. Germline CDR1 and CDR2: SEHNR and FQNEAQ (reference sequence). CDR3 DNA: TGTGCCAGCAGCTTCGCACTGGGTTTCCCTGAAGCTTTCTTT. This sequence encodes CASSFALGFPEAFF.

The chain uses TRBV5-1 and TRBJ1-4; D possibly corresponds to TRBD1 (5 bases). Deletions cut 3 bases from V and 4 bases from J, with 7 bases between. Germline V gene sequence: CDR1 SGHRS, CDR2 YFSETQ. The CDR3 runs 13 residues. CDR3 sequence reads: CASSSDSNEKLFF. The CDR3 nucleotides are TGCGCCAGCAGCTCTGACAGTAATGAAAAACTGTTTTTT.

The rearrangement uses TRBV6-4 and TRBJ1-5; 8 positions agree with TRBD1. V dropped 3 bases and J dropped 3; count of bases not matched to a gene: 4. This CDR3 is built from 15 residues. Germline CDR1 reads MRHNA; CDR2 reads SNTAGT. CDR3 sequence reads: CASSEATGANQPQHF. The CDR3 DNA is TGTGCCAGCAGTGAAGCGACAGGGGCCAATCAGCCCCAGCATTTT.

The DNA for the CDR3 is TGTGCCAGCAGCTTAGGACGGACGGCGGGCACAGATACGCAGTATTTT. Translation: CASSLGRTAGTDTQYF. V is TRBV7-9 and J is TRBJ2-3; D ambiguous. The germline V and J ends were trimmed by 1 base and 1 base, with 12 bases remaining between them. The CDR3 covers 16 residues. The germline CDR1 and CDR2 sequences are SEHNR and FQNEAQ (reference sequence).

The chain links TRBV6-5 to TRBJ2-7; TRBD1 aligns across 10 bases. V lost 6 bases and J lost 3; bases outside the gene matches: 8. Germline V lookup: CDR1 MNHEY, CDR2 SVGAGI. The CDR3 runs 15 residues. CDR3 in amino acids: CASRDPGQGNYEQYF. In nucleotides, the CDR3 is TGTGCCAGCAGAGATCCGGGACAGGGGAACTACGAGCAGTACTTC.

Only one count was recorded for this clone. The CDR3 protein is CASSPLREKLFF. CDR3 DNA: TGTGCCAGCTCACCACTTAGAGAAAAACTGTTTTTT. The genes are TRBV18 and TRBJ1-4; D unresolved. Looked up from germline, CDR1 is KGHSH and CDR2 is LQKENI. Trimming removed 1 base at V and 8 bases at J, with 5 bases between. This CDR3 has 12 residues.

This chain connects TRBV27 to TRBJ2-6; TRBD1 aligns across 10 bases. Per germline, CDR1 MNHEY and CDR2 SMNVEV (reference sequence). Trimming at V came to 4 bases and at J to 5 bases, leaving 8 bases not matched to a gene. The CDR3 length is 17 residues. The DNA for the CDR3 is TGTGCCAGCAGTTCCCTTGGGACAGGGGATAGGGCCAACGTCCTGACTTTC. Amino acid sequence: CASSSLGTGDRANVLTF.

The CDR3 here is CASSLVEFAGEQYF. CDR3 DNA: TGTGCCAGCAGCTTAGTGGAATTTGCGGGCGAGCAGTACTTC. This chain joins TRBV7-9 and TRBJ2-7, with D tentatively TRBD2 (5 bases). CDR3 length: 14 amino acids. Trimming left V 1 base short and J 6 bases short, with 13 bases between. Germline CDR1 is SEHNR and CDR2 is FQNEAQ (reference sequence).

This rearrangement joins TRBV5-1 to TRBJ1-2; 9 nucleotides agree with TRBD1. Per the germline V gene, CDR1 is SGHRS and CDR2 is YFSETQ. J lost 7 bases, V lost 3 bases, and 7 bases had no gene match. The CDR3 loop spans 14 amino acids. CDR3 residues: CASSYTQGAVGYTF. DNA of the CDR3: TGCGCCAGCAGCTACACACAGGGGGCGGTTGGCTACACCTTC.

The rearrangement joins TRBV7-2 to TRBJ1-5; D possibly corresponds to TRBD1 (5 bases). The germline V gene encodes CDR1 SGHTA and CDR2 FQGNSA. The CDR3 runs to 12 residues. The V end lost 4 bases, the J end lost 6 bases, and 7 bases lay between the germline ends. This CDR3 reads CASSWGGQPQHF. CDR3 sequence (DNA): TGTGCCAGCAGCTGGGGGGGTCAGCCCCAGCATTTT.

This clone has a handful of counts. The chain has TRBV28 and TRBJ1-1; possibly TRBD1 for D (5 bases). The germline V gene has CDR1 MDHEN and CDR2 SYDVKM. There are 12 residues in the CDR3. V was pared by 6 bases and J by 1 base, with 6 bases between. CDR3: CASRGGNTEAFF. As DNA, the CDR3 is TGTGCCAGCAGGGGGGGGAACACTGAAGCTTTCTTT. Full variable domain (rest looked up from reference TRBV28 and TRBJ1-1): DVKVTQSSRYLVKRTGEKVFLECVQDMDHENMFWYRQDPGLGLRLIYFSYDVKMKEKGDIPEGYSVSREKKERFSLILESASTNQTSMYLCASRGGNTEAFFGQGTRLTVV.

V usage is TRBV15 and J usage is TRBJ2-7; D tentatively fits TRBD1 or TRBD2 (5 bases each). CDR1 and CDR2 (germline): LNHNV, YYDKDF (reference sequence). This CDR3 region has 15 residues. Between the trimmed V and J ends, which lost 3 bases and 4 bases, there was a span of 16 bases. CDR3 DNA sequence: TGTGCCACCAGCAGGGCCCCCGAGGGGCAGTACGAGCAGTACTTC. As protein: CATSRAPEGQYEQYF.